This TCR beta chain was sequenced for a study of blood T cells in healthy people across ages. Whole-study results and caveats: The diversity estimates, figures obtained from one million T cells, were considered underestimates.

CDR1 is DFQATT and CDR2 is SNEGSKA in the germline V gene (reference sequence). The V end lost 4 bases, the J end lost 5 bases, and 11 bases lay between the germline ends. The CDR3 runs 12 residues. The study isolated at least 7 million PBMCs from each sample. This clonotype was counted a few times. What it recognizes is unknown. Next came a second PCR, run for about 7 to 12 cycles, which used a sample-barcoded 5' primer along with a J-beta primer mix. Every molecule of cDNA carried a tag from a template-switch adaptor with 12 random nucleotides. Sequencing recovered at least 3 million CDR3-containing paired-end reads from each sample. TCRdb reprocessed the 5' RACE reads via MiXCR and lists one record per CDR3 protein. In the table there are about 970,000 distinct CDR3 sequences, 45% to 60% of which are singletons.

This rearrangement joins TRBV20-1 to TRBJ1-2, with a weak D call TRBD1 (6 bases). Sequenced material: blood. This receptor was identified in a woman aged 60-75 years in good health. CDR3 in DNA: TGCAGTGCTACCCCGACAGGATATGGCTACACCTTC. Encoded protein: CSATPTGYGYTF.